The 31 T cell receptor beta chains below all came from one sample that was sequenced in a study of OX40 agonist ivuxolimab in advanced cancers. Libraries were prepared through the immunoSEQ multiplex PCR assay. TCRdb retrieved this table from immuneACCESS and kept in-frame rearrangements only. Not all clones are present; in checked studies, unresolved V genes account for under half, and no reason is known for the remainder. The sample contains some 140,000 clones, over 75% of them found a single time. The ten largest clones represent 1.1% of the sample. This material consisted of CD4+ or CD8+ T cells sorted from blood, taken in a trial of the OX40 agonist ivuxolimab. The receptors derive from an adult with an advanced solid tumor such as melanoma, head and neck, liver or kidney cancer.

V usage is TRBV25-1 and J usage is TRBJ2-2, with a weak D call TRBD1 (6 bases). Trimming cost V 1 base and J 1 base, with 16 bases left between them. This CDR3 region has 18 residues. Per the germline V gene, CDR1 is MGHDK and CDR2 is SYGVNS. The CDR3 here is CASSEFFGTLKNTGELFF. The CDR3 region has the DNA TGTGCCAGCAGTGAATTCTTCGGGACACTGAAGAACACCGGGGAGCTGTTTTTT.

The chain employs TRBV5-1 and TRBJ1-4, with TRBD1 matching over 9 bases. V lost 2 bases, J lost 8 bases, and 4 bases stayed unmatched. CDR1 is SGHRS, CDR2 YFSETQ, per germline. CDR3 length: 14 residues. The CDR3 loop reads CASSFGTGQEKLFF. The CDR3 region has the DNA TGCGCCAGCAGCTTCGGGACAGGGCAGGAAAAACTGTTTTTT. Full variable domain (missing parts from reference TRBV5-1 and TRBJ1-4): KAGVTQTPRYLIKTRGQQVTLSCSPISGHRSVSWYQQTPGQGLQFLFEYFSETQRNKGNFPGRFSGRQFSNSRSEMNVSTLELGDSALYLCASSFGTGQEKLFFGSGTQLSVL.

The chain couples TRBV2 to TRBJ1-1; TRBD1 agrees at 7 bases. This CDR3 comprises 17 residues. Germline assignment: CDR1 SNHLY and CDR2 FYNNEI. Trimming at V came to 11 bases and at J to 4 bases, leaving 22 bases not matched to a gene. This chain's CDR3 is CALEWGRGSYLATEAFF. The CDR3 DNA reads TGTGCCCTTGAGTGGGGCAGGGGGAGTTATTTGGCCACTGAAGCTTTCTTT.

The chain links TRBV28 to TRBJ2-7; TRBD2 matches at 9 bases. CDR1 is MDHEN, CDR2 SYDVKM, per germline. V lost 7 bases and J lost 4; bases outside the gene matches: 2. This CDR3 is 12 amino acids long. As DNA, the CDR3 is TGTGCCAGCATGACTAGCGGATACGAGCAGTACTTC. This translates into CASMTSGYEQYF.

The DNA for the CDR3 is TGTGCCAGTAGTATCGGGACAGGGTCCTTGGACATTCAGTACTTC. This sequence encodes CASSIGTGSLDIQYF. The gene calls are TRBV19 and TRBJ2-4, with 9 bases fitting TRBD1. The V segment lost 3 bases and the J segment 8 bases; nucleotides outside the gene matches: 8. Germline lookup yields CDR1 LNHDA and CDR2 SQIVND (reference sequence). The CDR3 sequence is 15 residues long.

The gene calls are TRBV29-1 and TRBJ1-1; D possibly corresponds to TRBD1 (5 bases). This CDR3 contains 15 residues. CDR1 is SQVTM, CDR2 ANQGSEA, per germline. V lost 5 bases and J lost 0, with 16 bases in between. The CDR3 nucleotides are TGCAGCGTTTTAGGCAAGACGACAGTGAACACTGAAGCTTTCTTT. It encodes CSVLGKTTVNTEAFF. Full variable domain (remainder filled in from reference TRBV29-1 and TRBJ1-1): SAVISQKPSRDICQRGTSLTIQCQVDSQVTMMFWYRQQPGQSLTLIATANQGSEATYESGFVIDKFPISRPNLTFSTLTVSNMSPEDSSIYLCSVLGKTTVNTEAFFGQGTRLTVV.

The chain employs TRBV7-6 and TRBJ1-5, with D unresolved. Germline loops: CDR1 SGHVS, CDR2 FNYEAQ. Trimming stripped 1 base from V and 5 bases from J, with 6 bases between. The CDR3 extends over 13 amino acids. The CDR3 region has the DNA TGTGCCAGCAGCTTAGGAGAGTATCAGCCCCAGCATTTT. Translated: CASSLGEYQPQHF.

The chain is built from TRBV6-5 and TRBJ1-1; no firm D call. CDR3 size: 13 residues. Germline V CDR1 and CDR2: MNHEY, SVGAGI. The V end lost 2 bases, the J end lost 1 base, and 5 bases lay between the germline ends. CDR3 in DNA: TGTGCCAGCAGTTACGCGTGGAACACTGAAGCTTTCTTT. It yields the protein CASSYAWNTEAFF.

The CDR3 region is CASSPGAGGVSDTQYF. The CDR3, as DNA: TGTGCCAGCAGCCCGGGCGCAGGGGGGGTCTCAGATACGCAGTATTTT. The V gene is TRBV25-1, the J gene TRBJ2-3; possibly TRBD1 or TRBD2 for D (7 bases each). V lost 6 bases, J lost 4 bases, and 20 bases lay in between. CDR3 length: 16 amino acids. Germline CDR1 reads MGHDK; CDR2 reads SYGVNS.

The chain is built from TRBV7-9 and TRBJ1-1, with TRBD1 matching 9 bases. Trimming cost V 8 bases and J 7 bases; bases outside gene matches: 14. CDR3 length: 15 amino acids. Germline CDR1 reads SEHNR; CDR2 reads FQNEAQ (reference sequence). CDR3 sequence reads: CASHWGDREGSEAFF. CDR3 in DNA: TGTGCCAGCCACTGGGGGGACAGGGAAGGGAGTGAAGCTTTCTTT.

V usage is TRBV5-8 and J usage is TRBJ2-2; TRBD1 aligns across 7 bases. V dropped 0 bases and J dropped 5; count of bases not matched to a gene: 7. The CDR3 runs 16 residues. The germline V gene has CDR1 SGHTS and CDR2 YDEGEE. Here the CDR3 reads CASSLEGGWGTGELFF. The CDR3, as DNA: TGTGCCAGCAGCTTGGAAGGGGGCTGGGGAACCGGGGAGCTGTTTTTT. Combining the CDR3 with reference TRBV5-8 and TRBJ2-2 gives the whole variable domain EAGVTQSPTHLIKTRGQQATLRCSPISGHTSVYWYQQALGLGLQFLLWYDEGEERNRGNFPPRFSGRQFPNYSSELNVNALELEDSALYLCASSLEGGWGTGELFFGEGSRLTVL.

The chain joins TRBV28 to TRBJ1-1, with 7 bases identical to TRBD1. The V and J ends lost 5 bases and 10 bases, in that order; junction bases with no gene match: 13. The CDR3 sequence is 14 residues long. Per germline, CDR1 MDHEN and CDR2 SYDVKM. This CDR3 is CASSPLVRGRGAFF. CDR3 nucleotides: TGTGCCAGCAGTCCCCTCGTGAGGGGGCGAGGAGCTTTCTTT.

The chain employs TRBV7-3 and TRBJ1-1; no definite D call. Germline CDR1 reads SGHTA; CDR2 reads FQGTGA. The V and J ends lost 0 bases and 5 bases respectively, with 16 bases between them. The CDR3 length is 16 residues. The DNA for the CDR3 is TGTGCCAGCAGCTTAACTAGTCTGGCGGTGCGGACTGAAGCTTTCTTT. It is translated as CASSLTSLAVRTEAFF. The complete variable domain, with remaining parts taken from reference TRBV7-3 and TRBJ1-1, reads GAGVSQTPSNKVTEKGKYVELRCDPISGHTALYWYRQSLGQGPEFLIYFQGTGAADDSGLPNDRFFAVRPEGSVSTLKIQRTERGDSAVYLCASSLTSLAVRTEAFFGQGTRLTVV.

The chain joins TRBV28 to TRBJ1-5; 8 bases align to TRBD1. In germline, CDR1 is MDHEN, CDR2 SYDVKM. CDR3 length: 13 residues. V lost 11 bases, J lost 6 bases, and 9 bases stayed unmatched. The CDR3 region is CAGGQGMSQPQHF. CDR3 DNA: TGTGCCGGCGGACAGGGAATGAGTCAGCCCCAGCATTTT.

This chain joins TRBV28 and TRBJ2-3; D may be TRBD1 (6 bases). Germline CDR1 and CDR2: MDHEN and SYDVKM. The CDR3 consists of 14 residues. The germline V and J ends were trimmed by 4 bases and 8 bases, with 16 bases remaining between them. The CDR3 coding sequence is TGTGCCAGCAGTTCCACCCGGGACATAGGTACGCAGTATTTT. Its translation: CASSSTRDIGTQYF. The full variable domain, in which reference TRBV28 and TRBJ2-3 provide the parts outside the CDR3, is DVKVTQSSRYLVKRTGEKVFLECVQDMDHENMFWYRQDPGLGLRLIYFSYDVKMKEKGDIPEGYSVSREKKERFSLILESASTNQTSMYLCASSSTRDIGTQYFGPGTRLTVL.

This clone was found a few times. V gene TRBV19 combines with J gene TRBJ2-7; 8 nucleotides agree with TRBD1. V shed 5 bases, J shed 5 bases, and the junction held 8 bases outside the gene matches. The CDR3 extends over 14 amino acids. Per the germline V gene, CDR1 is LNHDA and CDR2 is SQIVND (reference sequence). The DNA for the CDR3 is TGTGCCAGTAGTTCTCGCCAGGGGGCTGACGAGCAGTACTTC. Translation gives CASSSRQGADEQYF.

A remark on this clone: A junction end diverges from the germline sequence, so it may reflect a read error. The CDR3: CASSIDRNNEQFF. In nucleotides, the CDR3 is TGTGCTAGCAGCATTGACAGGAACAATGAGCAGTTCTTC. The rearrangement links TRBV7-7 to TRBJ2-1; tentatively, D is TRBD1 (6 bases). The CDR3 covers 13 residues. CDR1 SSHAT and CDR2 FNYEAQ come from the germline V gene (reference sequence).

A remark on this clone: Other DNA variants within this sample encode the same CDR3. DNA for the CDR3: TGTGCCAGCTCACCAGGACAGAGCTCCTACGAGCAGTACTTC. Encoded protein: CASSPGQSSYEQYF. The chain links TRBV18 to TRBJ2-7, with D possibly matching TRBD1 (6 bases). CDR1 and CDR2 (germline): KGHSH, LQKENI. Trimming pared 2 bases from V and 0 bases from J, leaving 8 bases between. The CDR3 sequence is 14 residues long.

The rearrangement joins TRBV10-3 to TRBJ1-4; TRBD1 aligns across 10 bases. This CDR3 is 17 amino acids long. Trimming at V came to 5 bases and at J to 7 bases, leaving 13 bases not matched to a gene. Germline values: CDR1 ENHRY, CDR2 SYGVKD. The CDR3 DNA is TGTGCCATCAGTCCGGGACAGGGGATAACGGGGCGTGAAAAACTGTTTTTT. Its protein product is CAISPGQGITGREKLFF.

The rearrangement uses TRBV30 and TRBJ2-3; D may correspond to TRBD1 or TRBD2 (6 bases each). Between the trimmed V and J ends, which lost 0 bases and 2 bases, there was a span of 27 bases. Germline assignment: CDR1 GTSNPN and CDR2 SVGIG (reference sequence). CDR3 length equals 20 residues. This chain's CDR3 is CAWSVWREAQGPRVTDTQYF. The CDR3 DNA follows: TGTGCCTGGAGTGTATGGAGGGAGGCCCAGGGGCCTAGGGTCACAGATACGCAGTATTTT. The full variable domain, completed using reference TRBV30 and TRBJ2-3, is SQTIHQWPATLVQPVGSPLSLECTVEGTSNPNLYWYRQAAGRGLQLLFYSVGIGQISSEVPQNLSASRPQDRQFILSSKKLLLSDSGFYLCAWSVWREAQGPRVTDTQYFGPGTRLTVL.

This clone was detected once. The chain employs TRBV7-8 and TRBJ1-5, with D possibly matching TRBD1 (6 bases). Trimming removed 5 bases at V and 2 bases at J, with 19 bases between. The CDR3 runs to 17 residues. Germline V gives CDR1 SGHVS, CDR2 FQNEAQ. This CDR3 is CASSPTLQGGGNQPQHF. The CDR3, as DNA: TGTGCCAGCAGCCCGACACTACAGGGCGGGGGCAATCAGCCCCAGCATTTT.

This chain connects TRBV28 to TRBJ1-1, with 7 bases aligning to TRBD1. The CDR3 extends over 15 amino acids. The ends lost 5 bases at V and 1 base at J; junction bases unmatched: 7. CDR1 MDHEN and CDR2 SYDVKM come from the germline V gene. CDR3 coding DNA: TGTGCCAGCAGTCCCCCCACAGGGGCGAACACTGAAGCTTTCTTT. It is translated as CASSPPTGANTEAFF.

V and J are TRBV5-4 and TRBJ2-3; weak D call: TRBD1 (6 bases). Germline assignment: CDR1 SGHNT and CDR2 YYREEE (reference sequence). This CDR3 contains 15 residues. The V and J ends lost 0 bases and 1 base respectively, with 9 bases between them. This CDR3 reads CASSLAQGGTDTQYF. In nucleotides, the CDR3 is TGTGCCAGCAGCTTGGCACAGGGTGGCACAGATACGCAGTATTTT. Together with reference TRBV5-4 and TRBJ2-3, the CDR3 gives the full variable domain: ETGVTQSPTHLIKTRGQQVTLRCSSQSGHNTVSWYQQALGQGPQFIFQYYREEENGRGNFPPRFSGLQFPNYSSELNVNALELDDSALYLCASSLAQGGTDTQYFGPGTRLTVL.

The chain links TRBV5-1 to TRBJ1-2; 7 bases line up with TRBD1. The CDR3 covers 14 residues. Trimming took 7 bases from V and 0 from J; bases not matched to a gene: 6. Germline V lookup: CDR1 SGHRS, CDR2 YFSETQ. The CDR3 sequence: CASQTGTANYGYTF. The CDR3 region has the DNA TGCGCCAGCCAAACCGGGACAGCTAACTATGGCTACACCTTC.

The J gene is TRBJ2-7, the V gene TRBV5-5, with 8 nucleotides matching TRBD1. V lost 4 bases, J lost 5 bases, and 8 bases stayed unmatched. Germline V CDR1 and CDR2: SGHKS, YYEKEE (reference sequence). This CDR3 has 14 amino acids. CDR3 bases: TGTGCCAGCAGCCCAGGACAGGGCACCCACGAGCAGTACTTC. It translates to CASSPGQGTHEQYF.

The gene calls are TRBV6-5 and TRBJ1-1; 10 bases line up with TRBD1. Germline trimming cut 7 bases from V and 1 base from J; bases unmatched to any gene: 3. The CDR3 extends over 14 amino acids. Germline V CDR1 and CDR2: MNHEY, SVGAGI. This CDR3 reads CASNGQGGNTEAFF. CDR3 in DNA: TGTGCCAGCAATGGACAGGGGGGGAACACTGAAGCTTTCTTT.

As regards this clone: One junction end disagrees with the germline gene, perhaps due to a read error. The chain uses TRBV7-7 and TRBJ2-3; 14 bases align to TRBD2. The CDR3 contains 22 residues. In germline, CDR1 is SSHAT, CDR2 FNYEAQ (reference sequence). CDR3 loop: CASSLAEPGLAGGVDSTDTQYF. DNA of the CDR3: TGTGCTAGCAGCTTAGCAGAACCCGGACTAGCGGGAGGCGTAGACAGCACAGATACGCAGTATTTT.

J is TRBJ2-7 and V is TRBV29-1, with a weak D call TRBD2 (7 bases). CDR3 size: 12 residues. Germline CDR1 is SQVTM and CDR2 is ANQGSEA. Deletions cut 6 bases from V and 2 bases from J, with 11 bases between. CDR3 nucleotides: TGCAGCGTGGGGGGGGGCGCCTACGAGCAGTACTTC. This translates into CSVGGGAYEQYF.

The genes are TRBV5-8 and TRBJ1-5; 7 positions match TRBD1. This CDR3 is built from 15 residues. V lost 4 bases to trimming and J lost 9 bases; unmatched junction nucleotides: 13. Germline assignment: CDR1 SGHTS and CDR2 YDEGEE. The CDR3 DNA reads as TGTGCCAGCAGCCCGGCACAGGGGCCTGCATGGCCCCAGCATTTT. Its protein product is CASSPAQGPAWPQHF.

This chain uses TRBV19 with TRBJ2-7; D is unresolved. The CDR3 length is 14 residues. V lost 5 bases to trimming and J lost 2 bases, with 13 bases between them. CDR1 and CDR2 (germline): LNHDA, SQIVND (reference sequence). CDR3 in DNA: TGTGCCAGTAGTTCCCTTGGATCGACCTACGAGCAGTACTTC. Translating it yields CASSSLGSTYEQYF.

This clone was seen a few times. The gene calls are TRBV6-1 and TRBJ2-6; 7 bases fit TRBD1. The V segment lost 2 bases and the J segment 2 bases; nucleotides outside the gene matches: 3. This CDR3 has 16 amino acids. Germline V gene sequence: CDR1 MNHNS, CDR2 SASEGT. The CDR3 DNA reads TGTGCCAGCAGTGAACAGGGGGTTGCTGGGGCCAACGTCCTGACTTTC. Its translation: CASSEQGVAGANVLTF.